The rows below give T cell receptor beta chains drawn from one sample of a study of T cell changes during pregnancy in multiple sclerosis. TCRdb's table, derived via immunoSEQ multiplex PCR, lists solely in-frame clones and lacks some. The sample has about 77,000 clones, about 92% seen once; the top ten hold 2.5% to 3%. Sequenced material: peripheral blood, taken after pregnancy. Receptors were obtained from a female donor in good health, enrolled as a control in a pregnancy study. CDR3s include the opening cysteine and the closing phenylalanine or tryptophan. The D gene is left open where the match is weak. Some rows mark clone size as missing; the rest say once, few, many or name a class of expanded clone.

d_call	v_call	clone_size	j_call	cdr3_aa	cdr3_nt
NA	TRBV7-9	NA	TRBJ1-5	CASSLGQDNQPQHF	TGTGCCAGCAGCTTGGGGCAGGACAATCAGCCCCAGCATTTT
TRBD2	TRBV29-1	NA	TRBJ2-1	CSVQRAGGYNEQFF	TGCAGCGTGCAGAGAGCGGGGGGCTACAATGAGCAGTTCTTC
NA	TRBV19	NA	TRBJ1-6	CASSSNRADNSPLHF	TGTGCCAGTAGTTCCAACAGGGCGGACAATTCACCCCTCCACTTT
NA	TRBV5-1	NA	TRBJ2-2	CASSQKGNTVTGELFF	TGCGCCAGCAGCCAAAAGGGGAATACGGTAACCGGGGAGCTGTTTTTT
NA	TRBV19	NA	TRBJ2-2	CASSPQAIGELFF	TGTGCCAGTAGCCCGCAAGCCATCGGGGAGCTGTTTTTT
NA	TRBV4-3	NA	TRBJ1-1	CASSQGSGNTEAFF	TGCGCCAGCAGCCAAGGGAGTGGGAACACTGAAGCTTTCTTT
NA	TRBV7-2	NA	TRBJ1-5	CASSSLLTVYQPQHF	TGTGCCAGCAGCTCCCTCTTGACAGTTTATCAGCCCCAGCATTTT
NA	TRBV6-5	once	TRBJ1-3	CASLDSRGNTIYF	TGTGCCAGCCTTGACAGCCGCGGAAACACCATATATTTT
NA	TRBV9	NA	TRBJ1-1	CASGEVFGGTEAFF	TGTGCCAGCGGGGAGGTGTTTGGGGGTACTGAAGCTTTCTTT
TRBD1	TRBV4-3	NA	TRBJ1-3	CASSQLQGAGNTIYF	TGCGCCAGCAGCCAACTACAGGGGGCAGGAAACACCATATATTTT
NA	TRBV12-5	NA	TRBJ2-1	CASGLESGVGEQFF	TGTGCTAGTGGTTTGGAATCGGGGGTTGGTGAGCAGTTCTTC
TRBD1	TRBV28	NA	TRBJ2-7	CASSPPGQGTYEQYF	TGTGCCAGCAGTCCCCCGGGACAGGGCACCTACGAGCAGTACTTC
NA	TRBV5-4	NA	TRBJ2-1	CASSFPSREQFF	TGTGCCAGCAGCTTCCCTTCTAGAGAGCAGTTCTTC
NA	TRBV2	NA	TRBJ2-1	CASSAVATGGGTWQFF	TGTGCCAGCAGTGCCGTTGCCACCGGCGGTGGAACGTGGCAGTTCTTC
NA	TRBV28	NA	TRBJ2-3	CASSPRHIFITDTQYF	TGTGCCAGCAGTCCCCGTCACATATTTATCACAGATACGCAGTATTTT
TRBD2	TRBV7-2	NA	TRBJ2-7	CASSLSQGGTGGGWGEQYF	TGTGCCAGCAGCTTAAGTCAGGGCGGAACCGGGGGGGGATGGGGCGAGCAGTACTTC
NA	TRBV7-6	NA	TRBJ2-1	CASSPDYTGEQFF	TGTGCCAGCAGCCCCGACTATACCGGTGAGCAGTTCTTC
NA	TRBV18	NA	TRBJ2-7	CASSQEASPYEQYF	TGTGCCAGCTCACAGGAGGCTTCCCCCTACGAGCAGTACTTC
NA	TRBV25-1	NA	TRBJ2-1	CASRAYNEQFF	TGTGCCAGCAGAGCATACAATGAGCAGTTCTTC
NA	TRBV7-9	NA	TRBJ2-3	CASSLLAGGTDTQYF	TGTGCCAGCAGCTTATTGGCGGGCGGAACAGATACGCAGTATTTT
NA	TRBV14	NA	TRBJ2-7	CASSPNTDSRARKEQYF	TGTGCCAGCAGCCCAAACACGGACAGTCGGGCAAGGAAGGAGCAGTACTTC
NA	TRBV2	NA	TRBJ2-5	CASSGSRGRRETQYF	TGTGCCAGCAGTGGATCCAGGGGTCGGAGAGAGACCCAGTACTTC
TRBD2	TRBV9	NA	TRBJ2-3	CASSAPGTSGGMGWTDTQYF	TGTGCCAGCAGCGCACCTGGGACTAGCGGGGGGATGGGTTGGACAGATACGCAGTATTTT
NA	TRBV27	NA	TRBJ2-1	CASSLMTGFYNEQFF	TGTGCCAGCAGTTTAATGACAGGATTTTACAATGAGCAGTTCTTC
NA	TRBV9	NA	TRBJ2-1	CASSVAGGMAYNEQFF	TGTGCCAGCAGCGTAGCGGGTGGTATGGCCTACAATGAGCAGTTCTTC